The 3 T cell receptor beta chains below all came from one sample that was sequenced in a study of OX40 agonist ivuxolimab in advanced cancers. Using immunoSEQ multiplex PCR, the repertoire was profiled, and TCRdb retains in-frame clones only, with some absent. Of approximately 89,000 clones detected, nearly 90% appear once; the ten largest clones hold about 0.3%. The specimen was CD4+ or CD8+ T cells sorted from blood, collected in a trial of the OX40 agonist ivuxolimab. The receptors originated from an adult with an advanced solid tumor such as melanoma, head and neck, liver or kidney cancer.

Here the CDR3 reads CASSPLSEAFF. Written as DNA, the CDR3 is TGTGCCAGCAGCCCCCTATCTGAAGCTTTCTTT. The chain recombines TRBV7-2 with TRBJ1-1, with D unclear. This CDR3 is 11 amino acids long. Per germline, CDR1 SGHTA and CDR2 FQGNSA. Trimming took off 5 bases at V and 6 bases at J, with 7 bases between the two ends. The entire variable domain, with the rest obtained from reference TRBV7-2 and TRBJ1-1, is as follows: GAGVSQSPSNKVTEKGKDVELRCDPISGHTALYWYRQSLGQGLEFLIYFQGNSAPDKSGLPSDRFSAERTGGSVSTLTIQRTQQEDSAVYLCASSPLSEAFFGQGTRLTVV.

The table lists this clone with a few counts. The chain carries TRBV11-2 and TRBJ1-2; D is uncertain. The CDR3 loop spans 13 amino acids. V was cut by 3 bases and J by 5 bases, with 10 bases left in between. Germline V gene lookup returns CDR1 SGHAT and CDR2 FQNNGV. CDR3 in DNA: TGTGCCAGCAGCTTGGTGTTTGGTTATGGCTACACCTTC. Protein product: CASSLVFGYGYTF. The full variable domain, rest sourced from reference TRBV11-2 and TRBJ1-2, is EAGVAQSPRYKIIEKRQSVAFWCNPISGHATLYWYQQILGQGPKLLIQFQNNGVVDDSQLPKDRFSAERLKGVDSTLKIQPAKLEDSAVYLCASSLVFGYGYTFGSGTRLTVV.

This clone was seen a few times. The chain couples TRBV6-5 to TRBJ1-6; D is perhaps TRBD1 (5 bases). V lost 2 bases and J 7 bases, leaving 12 bases between the germline ends. The CDR3 length is 15 residues. Germline CDR1 is MNHEY and CDR2 is SVGAGI. The CDR3 spells CASSYDPGSNSPLHF. The CDR3 region has the DNA TGTGCCAGCAGTTACGATCCAGGGTCCAATTCACCCCTCCACTTT.